The 17 T cell receptor beta chains below all came from one sample that was sequenced in a study of blood T cell repertoires in COVID-19. Libraries were prepared by immunoSEQ multiplex PCR; TCRdb keeps only in-frame clonotypes and omits some of them. The profile covers about 29,000 clones, with roughly nine tenths appearing a single time and around a tenth taken by the ten largest. The specimen sequenced was peripheral blood. These receptors were taken from a human donor in a cohort sampled during active COVID-19.

This chain uses TRBV7-2 with TRBJ2-5; unclear D gene. The length of the CDR3 is 15 residues. Germline CDR1 is SGHTA and CDR2 is FQGNSA. Trimming left V 5 bases short and J 1 base short, with 14 bases between. CDR3 nucleotides: TGTGCCAGCAGCCGGGTCCAGATTGCCCAAGAGACCCAGTACTTC. This codes for CASSRVQIAQETQYF.

This clone has only a few counts. The V gene is TRBV4-1, the J gene TRBJ2-5, with 12 bases matching TRBD1. Trimming at V came to 4 bases and at J to 5 bases, leaving 8 bases not matched to a gene. Germline CDR1 MGHRA, CDR2 YSYEKL. The CDR3 runs 16 residues. The CDR3 loop is CASSPGDRGRWETQYF. The DNA of the CDR3 is TGCGCCAGCAGCCCCGGGGACAGGGGGCGGTGGGAGACCCAGTACTTC.

The V call is TRBV3-1 (or the pseudogene TRBV3-2), the J call TRBJ2-1; 7 bases align to TRBD1. J lost 3 bases, V lost 4 bases, and 3 bases had no gene match. The CDR3 contains 14 residues. Germline loops: CDR1 LGHDT, CDR2 YNNKEL (reference sequence). CDR3 nucleotides: TGTGCCAGCAGCCTCTGGGACAGCTACAATGAGCAGTTCTTC. Translation gives CASSLWDSYNEQFF.

This clone showed up just once. J is TRBJ2-1 and V is TRBV18; perhaps TRBD2 as D (5 bases). Between the trimmed V and J ends, which lost 3 bases and 0 bases, there was a span of 12 bases. Germline assignment: CDR1 KGHSH and CDR2 LQKENI. The CDR3 has 16 amino acids. For the CDR3, the DNA is TGTGCCAGCTCACCCGTTAGCGTCAGCTCCTACAATGAGCAGTTCTTC. Protein: CASSPVSVSSYNEQFF.

The chain is built from TRBV6-5 and TRBJ2-7, with D perhaps matching TRBD2 (6 bases). The CDR3 is 14 residues long. Germline CDR1 reads MNHEY; CDR2 reads SVGAGI. The germline V and J ends were trimmed by 7 bases and 9 bases, with 22 bases remaining between them. In nucleotides, the CDR3 is TGTGCCAGCATAACCGGGCCGGGGGTATCAGTGCAGTACTTC. Translation: CASITGPGVSVQYF.

The rearrangement joins TRBV10-1 to TRBJ2-5, with TRBD1 matching over 7 bases. Germline CDR1 is WNHNN and CDR2 is SYGVQD (reference sequence). Trimming at V came to 6 bases and at J to 5 bases, leaving 6 bases not matched to a gene. This CDR3 contains 13 residues. The CDR3 DNA is TGCGCCAGCAGCGAATTGGACAGGGAGACCCAGTACTTC. It yields the protein CASSELDRETQYF.

The J gene is TRBJ2-1, the V gene TRBV5-1; D is unclear. Trimming removed 1 base from V and 3 bases from J, with 11 bases in between. The CDR3 has 15 amino acids. Germline CDR1 is SGHRS and CDR2 is YFSETQ. CDR3 protein: CASSLSEPSYNEQFF. CDR3 coding DNA: TGCGCCAGCAGCTTGTCGGAACCTAGCTACAATGAGCAGTTCTTC.

The chain carries TRBV6-2 or TRBV6-3 and TRBJ2-3; the match to TRBD2 covers 9 bases. The J segment lost 0 bases and the V segment lost 2 bases, leaving 9 bases of the junction unmatched. Germline V gene lookup returns CDR1 MNHEY and CDR2 SVGEGT. The CDR3 has 18 residues. CDR3 in DNA: TGTGCCAGCAGTTACGACCCTAGCGGGGACACTAGCACAGATACGCAGTATTTT. The encoded protein is CASSYDPSGDTSTDTQYF.

The table lists this clone with a count of one. The chain couples TRBV5-6 to TRBJ1-1; D is perhaps TRBD1 (5 bases). CDR1 and CDR2 from the germline V gene are SGHDT and YYEEEE. The V end was cut by 3 bases, the J end by 0 bases, with 6 bases between. This CDR3 is 13 amino acids long. CDR3 sequence (DNA): TGTGCCAGCAGCTGGACATTGAACACTGAAGCTTTCTTT. Protein sequence: CASSWTLNTEAFF.

The V call is TRBV11-2, the J call TRBJ2-3; maybe TRBD2 (6 bases). This CDR3 comprises 17 residues. The V end lost 6 bases, the J end lost 2 bases, and 21 bases lay between the germline ends. Germline V gene data show CDR1 as SGHAT and CDR2 as FQNNGV. The CDR3 is CASRRPGRGRTTDTQYF. The CDR3 region has the DNA TGTGCCAGCAGACGTCCCGGGCGGGGTAGAACCACAGATACGCAGTATTTT.

The CDR3 loop is CASSPPRGLASFDTQYF. CDR3 sequence (DNA): TGTGCCAGCAGCCCCCCCCGCGGCCTAGCGAGCTTTGATACGCAGTATTTT. The rearrangement joins TRBV5-4 to TRBJ2-3; D is perhaps TRBD2 (6 bases). Germline-derived CDR1 and CDR2 are SGHNT and YYREEE (reference sequence). Trimming cost V 4 bases and J 6 bases, with 24 bases left between them. This CDR3 has 17 amino acids.

This chain links TRBV4-3 with TRBJ2-1; perhaps TRBD1 as D (5 bases). CDR1 and CDR2 (germline): LGHNA, YSLEER. V was cut by 1 base and J by 7 bases, with 11 bases left in between. This CDR3 is built from 14 residues. CDR3 coding DNA: TGCGCCAGCAGCCAAGGGGGCGACTGGAATGAGCAGTTCTTC. Amino acid sequence: CASSQGGDWNEQFF.

The rearrangement joins TRBV4-2 to TRBJ1-1; D might be TRBD1 (6 bases). V gave up 5 bases and J gave up 6 bases, with 13 bases separating them. The germline CDR1 and CDR2 sequences are LGHNA and YNFKEQ. The CDR3 is 13 residues long. The CDR3 spells CASSTRGGAEAFF. CDR3 nucleotide sequence: TGTGCCAGCAGCACCCGAGGGGGAGCTGAAGCTTTCTTT.

This rearrangement joins TRBV9 to TRBJ2-7; TRBD1 aligns across 7 bases. V trimming: 3 bases; J trimming: 5 bases; junction bases outside the gene matches: 5. The CDR3 is 13 amino acids. Germline-derived CDR1 and CDR2 are SGDLS and YYNGEE. The CDR3 DNA is TGTGCCAGCAGCGGACAGGGTCTCCACGAGCAGTACTTC. Amino acids: CASSGQGLHEQYF.

The chain is built from TRBV4-3 and TRBJ1-1, with D possibly being TRBD1 (6 bases). CDR3 size: 15 residues. Trimming removed 1 base at V and 2 bases at J, with 11 bases between. The germline CDR1 and CDR2 sequences are LGHNA and YSLEER. The CDR3 bases are TGCGCCAGCAGCCAAGGCCTCAGGGGAAACACTGAAGCTTTCTTT. The encoded protein is CASSQGLRGNTEAFF.

The V call is TRBV30, the J call TRBJ1-2, with no clear D. Deletions cut 0 bases from V and 3 bases from J, with 5 bases between. Germline V lookup: CDR1 GTSNPN, CDR2 SVGIG (reference sequence). The CDR3 length is 12 residues. CDR3 coding DNA: TGTGCCTGGAGTGTACTCGACTATGGCTACACCTTC. It translates to CAWSVLDYGYTF.

The gene calls are TRBV4-2 and TRBJ2-5; D call uncertain. Trimming shortened V by 0 bases and J by 4 bases, and 6 bases separated the two germline ends. The CDR3 is 13 amino acids. Germline V gene data show CDR1 as LGHNA and CDR2 as YNFKEQ. CDR3 in amino acids: CASSQDPRETQYF. The CDR3 DNA reads as TGTGCCAGCAGCCAAGACCCCCGAGAGACCCAGTACTTC.